This T cell receptor (beta chain) was documented in a study of cytomegalovirus exposure and HLA in healthy donors. Study-level results: Data from an earlier analysis indicated that most TCR beta V segments were productive either about 90% or about 30% of the time. HLA restriction was apparent for most CMV-associated TCR beta chains in a later analysis. The CMV antigen specificity of a few CMV-associated chains was confirmed through in vitro analysis.

A note on this clone: Its target is unknown.

This PCR relied on a set of 60 Vbeta primers and 13 Jbeta primers. Only in-frame clones appear in the TCRdb table, and some are missing; sequencing was by immunoSEQ multiplex PCR. The sample has fewer than 150,000 clones; 80% are singletons. Trimming took off 5 bases at V and 0 bases at J, with 11 bases between the two ends. Per the germline V gene, CDR1 is SGHRS and CDR2 is YFSETQ. The CDR3 consists of 14 residues. The material sequenced was PBMCs. The sequence was collected from a man aged 25 to 45 in good health and CMV-seronegative. This chain links TRBV5-1 with TRBJ1-1; D may be TRBD1 (5 bases). This CDR3 reads CASSLGHLNTEAFF. The DNA for the CDR3 is TGCGCCAGCAGTTTAGGACACTTGAACACTGAAGCTTTCTTT.